The T cell receptor (beta chain) described here comes from a study of shared clonotypes between healthy human individuals. Whole-study results and caveats: Compared with clonotypes that all four donors shared, non-shared clonotypes had lower generation probabilities.

In the case of this clone: Antigen unknown.

Adult donors, all healthy and HIV-negative, had no recent acute infections or vaccinations. In the source study's methods: Sequence data from immunoSEQ were junction-only and lacked quality scores; consequently, filtering differed. Profiled with immunoSEQ multiplex PCR; TCRdb holds only in-frame clones, not every one. The V and J calls and clone size were taken over from that table, and D and trimming were inferred from the DNA. The repertoire includes 950,000 to 1,200,000 clones, roughly 77% of them detected once, and more than 0.85% sits in the top ten. Sequences were obtained from memory CD4+ T cells from PBMCs. As to subset: CD45RA-negative fraction. This TCR derives from a man between 18 and 29 years old in good health. Some clones in this sample may be carry-over from other donors' samples.

CDR3 DNA sequence: TGTGCCAGCGGAGGGGGACGGACCTCTGGAAACACCATATATTTT. It codes for CASGGGRTSGNTIYF. This rearrangement joins TRBV28 to TRBJ1-3, with D tentatively TRBD1 (6 bases). This CDR3 has 15 residues. Trimming shortened V by 8 bases and J by 0 bases, and 14 bases separated the two germline ends. Germline loops: CDR1 MDHEN, CDR2 SYDVKM.